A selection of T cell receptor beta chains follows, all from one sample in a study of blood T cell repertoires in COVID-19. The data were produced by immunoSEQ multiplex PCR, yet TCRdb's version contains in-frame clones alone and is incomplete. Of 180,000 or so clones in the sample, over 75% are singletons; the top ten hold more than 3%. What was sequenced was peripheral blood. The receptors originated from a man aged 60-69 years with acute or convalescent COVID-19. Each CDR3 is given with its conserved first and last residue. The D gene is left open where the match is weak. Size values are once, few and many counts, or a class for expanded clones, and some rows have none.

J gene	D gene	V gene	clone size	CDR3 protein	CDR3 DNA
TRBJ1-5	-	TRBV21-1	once	CASSTRQGGIRNQPQHF	TGTGCCAGCAGCACCCGACAGGGGGGGATTCGGAATCAGCCCCAGCATTTT
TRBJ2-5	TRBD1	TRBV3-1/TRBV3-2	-	CASSQDATWGTVRETQYF	TGTGCCAGCAGCCAAGACGCCACCTGGGGGACAGTCCGAGAGACCCAGTACTTC
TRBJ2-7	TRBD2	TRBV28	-	CASSDSGRYEQYF	TGTGCCAGCAGCGATAGCGGGAGATACGAGCAGTACTTC
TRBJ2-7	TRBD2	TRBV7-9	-	CASSLEGTAGGPSYEQYF	TGTGCCAGCAGCTTAGAAGGGACCGCGGGAGGGCCCTCCTACGAGCAGTACTTC
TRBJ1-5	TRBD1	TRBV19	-	CASTLYLSGGGQPQHF	TGTGCCAGTACCTTATACCTCTCAGGGGGTGGTCAGCCCCAGCATTTT
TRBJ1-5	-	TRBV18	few	CASSPGMGNQPQHF	TGTGCCAGCTCACCGGGCATGGGCAATCAGCCCCAGCATTTT
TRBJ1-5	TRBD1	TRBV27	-	CASSPGTGFQPQHF	TGTGCCAGCAGCCCCGGGACAGGGTTTCAGCCCCAGCATTTT
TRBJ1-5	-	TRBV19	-	CASRSIGGSNQPQHF	TGTGCCAGTAGGAGTATAGGAGGGAGCAATCAGCCCCAGCATTTT
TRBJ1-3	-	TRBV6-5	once	CASGSGLGNTIYF	TGTGCCAGCGGGTCGGGACTTGGAAACACCATATATTTT
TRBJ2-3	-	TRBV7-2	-	CASSLMPAGTDTQYF	TGTGCCAGCAGCTTAATGCCAGCGGGCACAGATACGCAGTATTTT
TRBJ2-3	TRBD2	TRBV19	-	CASTGLAGEEDTQYF	TGTGCCAGTACGGGACTAGCGGGAGAGGAAGATACGCAGTATTTT
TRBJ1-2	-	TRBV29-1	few	CSGRPGGYTF	TGCAGCGGTAGACCAGGAGGCTACACCTTC
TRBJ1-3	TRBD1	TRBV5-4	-	CASSLGGQGGSGNTIYF	TGTGCCAGCAGCTTGGGGGGACAGGGGGGTTCTGGAAACACCATATATTTT
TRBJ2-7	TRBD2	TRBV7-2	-	CASSPGTRLSYEQYF	TGTGCCAGCAGCCCAGGGACTAGGCTCTCCTACGAGCAGTACTTC
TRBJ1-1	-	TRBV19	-	CASTQGTRGTEAFF	TGTGCCAGTACCCAGGGGACACGGGGCACTGAAGCTTTCTTT
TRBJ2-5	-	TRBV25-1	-	CASSEPRGKETQYF	TGTGCCAGCAGTGAACCCCGAGGGAAAGAGACCCAGTACTTC
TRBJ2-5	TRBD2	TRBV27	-	CASSLAGTQYF	TGTGCCAGCAGCTTAGCGGGGACCCAGTACTTC
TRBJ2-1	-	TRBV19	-	CASSTQGGDYNEQFF	TGTGCCAGTAGTACCCAGGGTGGGGATTACAATGAGCAGTTCTTC
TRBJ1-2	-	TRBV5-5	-	CASSLEAFLQGYTF	TGTGCCAGCAGCTTGGAAGCTTTTTTGCAAGGCTACACCTTC
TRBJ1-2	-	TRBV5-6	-	CASSLDRGLYGYTF	TGTGCCAGCAGCTTGGACCGAGGGCTCTATGGCTACACCTTC
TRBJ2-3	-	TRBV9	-	CASSPNEVSTQYF	TGTGCCAGCAGCCCTAACGAGGTTTCTACGCAGTATTTT